The next 15 T cell receptor beta chains were all read from a single sample in a study of regulatory T cells in long-lasting Graves disease. As to time point: newly diagnosed GD, antithyroid drugs for less than 3 months. With RNA extracted from PBMCs as input, the TCR library was made. Arm-PCR with iRepertoire HTBI primers amplified the CDR3 regions for these TCR beta libraries. MiXCR, applied by TCRdb to the multiplex PCR reads, yields one record per CDR3 protein. This table holds some 230,000 distinct CDR3 sequences, about 18% found once. This specimen was peripheral blood mononuclear cells (PBMCs), taken at new diagnosis, from a patient treated with antithyroid drugs. All receptors come from a female donor with Graves disease.

Ten or more counts support this clonotype. This rearrangement joins TRBV7-2 to TRBJ2-7, with D perhaps given as TRBD1 or TRBD2 (5 bases each). This CDR3 spans 14 amino acids. Per the germline V gene, CDR1 is SGHTA and CDR2 is FQGNSA. V lost 5 bases and J 2 bases, leaving 13 bases between the germline ends. The CDR3 nucleotides are TGTGCCAGCAGCAAACCGGGACGGGCCTACGAGCAGTACTTC. It specifies CASSKPGRAYEQYF.

This clonotype was counted many times. The chain couples TRBV7-2 to TRBJ2-5; 9 bases fit TRBD1. The CDR3 is 13 residues long. The ends lost 9 bases at V and 0 bases at J; junction bases unmatched: 2. The germline gives CDR1 SGHTA, CDR2 FQGNSA. This chain's CDR3 is CASGQGYQETQYF. The CDR3 DNA is TGTGCCAGTGGACAGGGGTACCAAGAGACCCAGTACTTC.

This clonotype was detected ten times or more. The chain carries TRBV30 and TRBJ2-7; TRBD1 is a possible D gene (6 bases). This CDR3 spans 13 amino acids. The germline gives CDR1 GTSNPN, CDR2 SVGIG (reference sequence). Trimming removed 0 bases at V and 7 bases at J, with 13 bases between. CDR3 loop: CAWSVLTGLEQYF. DNA of the CDR3: TGTGCCTGGAGTGTACTTACAGGGTTAGAGCAGTACTTC.

This clonotype appeared many times. The rearrangement uses TRBV28 and TRBJ2-5, with D tentatively TRBD2 (5 bases). This CDR3 is 15 amino acids long. In germline, CDR1 is MDHEN, CDR2 SYDVKM. V lost 7 bases, J lost 5 bases, and 20 bases lay in between. CDR3 residues: CASTRGSGAVETQYF. The CDR3 DNA is TGTGCCAGCACCCGGGGTAGTGGAGCGGTGGAGACCCAGTACTTC.

There are many counts of this clonotype. The V call is TRBV2, the J call TRBJ1-4; no firm D call. Germline values: CDR1 SNHLY, CDR2 FYNNEI. V gave up 7 bases and J gave up 0 bases, with 9 bases separating them. This CDR3 contains 14 residues. CDR3 in DNA: TGTGCCAGCAAGGGCCGAGCAACTAATGAAAAACTGTTTTTT. Translated, it gives CASKGRATNEKLFF.

This clonotype was seen many times. The genes are TRBV9 and TRBJ1-6; no clear D gene. The germline CDR1 and CDR2 sequences are SGDLS and YYNGEE. Trimming took off 0 bases at V and 8 bases at J, with 12 bases between the two ends. The CDR3 is 15 residues long. CDR3 in DNA: TGTGCCAGCAGCGTAGCCCCCGGTTTGGATTCACCCCTCCACTTT. This sequence encodes CASSVAPGLDSPLHF.

The J gene is TRBJ2-2, the V gene TRBV27; 12 bases are shared with TRBD2. The CDR3 covers 17 residues. Germline CDR1 reads MNHEY; CDR2 reads SMNVEV (reference sequence). V gave up 1 base and J gave up 7 bases; unmatched junction bases: 7. Written as DNA, the CDR3 is TGTGCCAGCAGTTTATTTCTAGCGGGAGGGCCGGGCGGGGAGCTGTTTTTT. Its translation: CASSLFLAGGPGGELFF.

The table lists this clonotype with many counts. V gene TRBV20-1 combines with J gene TRBJ1-1; the D is unclear. In germline, CDR1 is DFQATT, CDR2 SNEGSKA (reference sequence). With 4 bases removed from V and 2 bases from J, the gap between germline ends came to 11 bases. The CDR3 has 13 residues. Here the CDR3 reads CSAMGGINTEAFF. CDR3 in DNA: TGCAGTGCTATGGGCGGAATTAACACTGAAGCTTTCTTT.

The chain combines TRBV28 with TRBJ2-3; D is unresolved. The DNA end lines up better with TRBJ2-5; the J call may be wrong. Germline V CDR1 and CDR2: MDHEN, SYDVKM. The CDR3 is 12 amino acids. The CDR3 DNA reads as TGTGCCAGCAGTTTACTGTCAAAGACCCAGTACTTC. Protein: CASSLLSKTQYF.

This clonotype appeared many times. The chain employs TRBV9 and TRBJ1-2; 7 bases line up with TRBD1. The CDR3 has 15 residues. J was trimmed by 4 bases and V by 0 bases; bases with no gene match: 6. The germline gives CDR1 SGDLS, CDR2 YYNGEE. DNA for the CDR3: TGTGCCAGCAGCGTAGATGGACAGGCCCGCTATGGCTACACCTTC. Amino acids: CASSVDGQARYGYTF.

Concerning this clonotype itself: This likely reflects a read error, since a far larger clone is one base away. This sequence joins TRBV12-3 or TRBV12-4 and TRBJ1-2; D is perhaps TRBD1 (5 bases). The CDR3 has 15 amino acids. V dropped 5 bases and J dropped 6 bases, with 19 bases sitting between them. The CDR3 reads CASSKSGQLEDGYTF. The CDR3 region has the DNA TGTGCCAGCAGTAAATCGGGGCAGCTTGAGGATGGCTACACCTTC.

This sequence joins TRBV20-1 and TRBJ2-5, with 9 bases aligning to TRBD1. The CDR3 totals 14 residues. The V gene's germline CDR1 is DFQATT and CDR2 SNEGSKA (reference sequence). Trimming removed 0 bases from V and 2 bases from J; junction bases left unmatched: 1. The CDR3 region is CSAREGTGQETQYF. The CDR3 DNA reads TGCAGTGCTAGAGAGGGGACAGGGCAAGAGACCCAGTACTTC.

This clonotype was counted at least ten times. This chain connects TRBV6-5 to TRBJ2-5, with 7 bases lining up with TRBD2. V was clipped by 2 bases and J by 0 bases; unmatched bases: 9. Germline loops: CDR1 MNHEY, CDR2 SVGAGI. CDR3 size: 17 residues. As DNA, the CDR3 is TGTGCCAGCAGTTACGGTCCTAGCGGAAAGTACCAAGAGACCCAGTACTTC. It codes for CASSYGPSGKYQETQYF.

The chain joins TRBV11-2 to TRBJ1-2, with D possibly TRBD1 on 5 matching bases. Per the germline V gene, CDR1 is SGHAT and CDR2 is FQNNGV. The CDR3 consists of 15 residues. The ends were cut back, 2 bases at V and 4 bases at J, with 14 bases in the middle. The CDR3 here is CASSLLGGRSYGYTF. The CDR3 coding sequence is TGTGCCAGCAGCTTACTTGGGGGTAGGAGCTATGGCTACACCTTC.

This clonotype was seen repeatedly, ten times or more. A much larger clone lies a single base off, so this may be a read error. The V and J genes are TRBV12-3 or TRBV12-4 and TRBJ1-1; TRBD1 aligns across 10 bases. J lost 1 base, V lost 6 bases, and 5 bases had no gene match. The CDR3 totals 15 residues. The DNA of the CDR3 is TGTGCCAGCAGAGCTCGACAGGGGGCGAACACTGAAGCTTTCTTT. The encoded protein is CASRARQGANTEAFF.